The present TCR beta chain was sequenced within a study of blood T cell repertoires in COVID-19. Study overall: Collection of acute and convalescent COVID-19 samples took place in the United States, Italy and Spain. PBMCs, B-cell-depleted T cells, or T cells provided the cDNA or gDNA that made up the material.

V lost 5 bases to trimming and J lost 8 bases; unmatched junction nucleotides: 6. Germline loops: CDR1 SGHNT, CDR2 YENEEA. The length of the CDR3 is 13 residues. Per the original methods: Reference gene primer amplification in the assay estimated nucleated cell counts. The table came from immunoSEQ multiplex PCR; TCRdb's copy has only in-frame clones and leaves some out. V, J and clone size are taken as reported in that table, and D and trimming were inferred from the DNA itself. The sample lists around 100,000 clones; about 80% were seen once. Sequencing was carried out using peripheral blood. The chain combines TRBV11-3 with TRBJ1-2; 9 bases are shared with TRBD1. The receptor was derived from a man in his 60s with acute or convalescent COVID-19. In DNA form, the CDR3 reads TGTGCCAGCAGCCTGGGACAGGGTTTGGGCTACACCTTC. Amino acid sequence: CASSLGQGLGYTF. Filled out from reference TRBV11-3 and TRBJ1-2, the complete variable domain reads EAGVVQSPRYKIIEKKQPVAFWCNPISGHNTLYWYLQNLGQGPELLIRYENEEAVDDSQLPKDRFSAERLKGVDSTLKIQPAELGDSAVYLCASSLGQGLGYTFGSGTRLTVV.